Detailed here is one T cell receptor beta chain. Its antigen is undetermined. The sample originates from a study of cytomegalovirus exposure and HLA in healthy donors. Study-wide background: Roughly 86 million unique TCRs from HLA-typed donors made up an early data release. Findings of the study overall: Cytomegalovirus status was reportedly diagnosed by the classifier with high sensitivity and specificity.

Trimming at V came to 4 bases and at J to 7 bases, leaving 5 bases not matched to a gene. Germline V gene lookup returns CDR1 SGHRS and CDR2 YFSETQ. The CDR3 sequence is 15 residues long. The PCR employed 60 Vbeta primers together with 13 Jbeta primers. TCRdb's table, derived via immunoSEQ multiplex PCR, lists solely in-frame clones and lacks some. Among fewer than 200,000 clones, around 77% were seen once, and the ten largest hold around 3.4%. The material sequenced was PBMCs. The clonotype comes from a man younger than 45 in good health and CMV-seropositive. The chain joins TRBV5-1 to TRBJ1-4, with 12 bases lining up with TRBD1. The DNA for the CDR3 is TGCGCCAGCAGCCCGGGACAGGGGGCGCGTGAAAAACTGTTTTTT. Its protein product is CASSPGQGAREKLFF.